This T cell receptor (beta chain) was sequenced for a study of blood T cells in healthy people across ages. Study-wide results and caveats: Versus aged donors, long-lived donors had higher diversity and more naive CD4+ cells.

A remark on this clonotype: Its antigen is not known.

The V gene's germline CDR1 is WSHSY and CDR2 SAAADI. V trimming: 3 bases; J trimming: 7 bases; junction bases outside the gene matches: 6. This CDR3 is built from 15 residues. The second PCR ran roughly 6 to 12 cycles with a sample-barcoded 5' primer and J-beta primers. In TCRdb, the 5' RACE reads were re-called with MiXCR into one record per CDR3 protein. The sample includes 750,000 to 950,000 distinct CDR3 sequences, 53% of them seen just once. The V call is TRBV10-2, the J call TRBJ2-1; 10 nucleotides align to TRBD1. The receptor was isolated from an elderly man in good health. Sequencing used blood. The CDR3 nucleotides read TGCGCCAGCAGTGAAGGGACAGGGGTGACGAATGAGCAGTTCTTC. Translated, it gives CASSEGTGVTNEQFF.